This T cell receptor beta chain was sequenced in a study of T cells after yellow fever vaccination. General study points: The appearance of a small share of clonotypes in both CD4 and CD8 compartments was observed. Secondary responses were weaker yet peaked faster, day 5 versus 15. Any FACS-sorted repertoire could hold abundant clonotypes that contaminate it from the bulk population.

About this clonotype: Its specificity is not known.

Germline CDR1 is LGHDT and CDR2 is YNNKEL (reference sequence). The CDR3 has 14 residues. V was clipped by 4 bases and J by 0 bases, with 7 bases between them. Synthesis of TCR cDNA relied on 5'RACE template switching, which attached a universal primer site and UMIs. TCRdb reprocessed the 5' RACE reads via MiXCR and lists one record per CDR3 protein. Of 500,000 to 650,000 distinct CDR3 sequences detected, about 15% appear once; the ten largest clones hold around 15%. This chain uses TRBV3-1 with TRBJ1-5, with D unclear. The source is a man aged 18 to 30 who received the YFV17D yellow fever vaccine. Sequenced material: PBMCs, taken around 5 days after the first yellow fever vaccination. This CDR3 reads CASSRVHSNQPQHF. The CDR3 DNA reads TGTGCCAGCAGCCGGGTCCATAGCAATCAGCCCCAGCATTTT.